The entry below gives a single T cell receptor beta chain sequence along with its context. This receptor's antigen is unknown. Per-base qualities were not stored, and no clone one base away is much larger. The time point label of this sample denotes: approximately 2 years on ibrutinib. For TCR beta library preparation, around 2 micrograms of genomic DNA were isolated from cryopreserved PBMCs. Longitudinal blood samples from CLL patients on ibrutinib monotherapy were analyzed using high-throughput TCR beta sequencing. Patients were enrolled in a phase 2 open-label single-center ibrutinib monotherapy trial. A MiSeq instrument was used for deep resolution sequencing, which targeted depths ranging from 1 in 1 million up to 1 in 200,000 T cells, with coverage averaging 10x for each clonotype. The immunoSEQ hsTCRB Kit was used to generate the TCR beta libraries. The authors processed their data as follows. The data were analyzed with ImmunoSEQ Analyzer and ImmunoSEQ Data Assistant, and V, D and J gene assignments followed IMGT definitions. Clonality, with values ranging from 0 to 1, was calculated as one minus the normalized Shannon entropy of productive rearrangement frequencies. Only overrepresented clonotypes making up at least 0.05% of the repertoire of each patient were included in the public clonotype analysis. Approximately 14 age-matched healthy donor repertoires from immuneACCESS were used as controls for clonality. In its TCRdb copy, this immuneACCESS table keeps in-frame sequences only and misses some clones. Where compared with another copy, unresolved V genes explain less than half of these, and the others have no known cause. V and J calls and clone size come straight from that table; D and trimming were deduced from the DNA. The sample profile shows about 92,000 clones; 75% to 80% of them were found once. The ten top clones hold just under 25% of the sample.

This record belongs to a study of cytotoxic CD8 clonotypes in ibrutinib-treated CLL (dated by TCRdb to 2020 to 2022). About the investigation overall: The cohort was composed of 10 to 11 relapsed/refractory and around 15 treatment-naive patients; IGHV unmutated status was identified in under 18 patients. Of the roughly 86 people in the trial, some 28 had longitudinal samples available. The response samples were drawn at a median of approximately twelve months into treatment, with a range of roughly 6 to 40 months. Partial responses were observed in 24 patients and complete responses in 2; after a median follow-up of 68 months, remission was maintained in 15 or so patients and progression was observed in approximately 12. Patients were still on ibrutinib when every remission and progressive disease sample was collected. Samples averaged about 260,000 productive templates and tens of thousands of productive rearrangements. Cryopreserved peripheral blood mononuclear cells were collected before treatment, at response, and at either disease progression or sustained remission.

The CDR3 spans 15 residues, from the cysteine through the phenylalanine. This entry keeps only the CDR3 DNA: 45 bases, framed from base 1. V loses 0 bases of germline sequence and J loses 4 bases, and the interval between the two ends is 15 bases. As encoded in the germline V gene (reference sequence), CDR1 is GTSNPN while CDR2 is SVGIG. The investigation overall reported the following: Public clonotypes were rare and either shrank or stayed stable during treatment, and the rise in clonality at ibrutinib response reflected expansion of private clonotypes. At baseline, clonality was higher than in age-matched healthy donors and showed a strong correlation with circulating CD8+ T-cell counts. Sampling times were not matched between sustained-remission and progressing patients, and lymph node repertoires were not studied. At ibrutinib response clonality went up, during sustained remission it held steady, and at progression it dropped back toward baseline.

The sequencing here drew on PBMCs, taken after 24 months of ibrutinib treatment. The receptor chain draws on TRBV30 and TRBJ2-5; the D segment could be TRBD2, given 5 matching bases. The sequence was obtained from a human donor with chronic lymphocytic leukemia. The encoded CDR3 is CAWSVIGSAGETQYF. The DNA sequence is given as TGTGCCTGGAGTGTTATAGGATCGGCGGGAGAGACCCAGTACTTC.